This TCR beta chain was documented in a study of patients and donors after allogeneic stem cell transplantation. MiXCR, applied by TCRdb to the RT-PCR reads, yields one record per CDR3 protein. This sample has about 160,000 distinct CDR3 sequences, with about 32% found just once. V lost 2 bases to trimming and J lost 6 bases, with 17 bases between them. Germline V CDR1 and CDR2: SEHNR, FQNEAQ (reference sequence). The CDR3 has 15 residues. The chain joins TRBV7-9 to TRBJ2-7; D is ambiguous. The sample was blood, either unsorted or a sorted T cell fraction (not recorded which). This TCR was sampled from a human donor who was either an allogeneic HSCT recipient or a stem cell or donor lymphocyte infusion donor (not recorded which). It is not recorded whose cells these are; they may come from a transplant donor. As DNA, the CDR3 is TGTGCCAGCAGCTTAAATCCCGTGGAAGACCTCGAGCAGTACTTC. It encodes CASSLNPVEDLEQYF.